This T cell receptor (beta chain) was recovered during a study of cytomegalovirus exposure and HLA in healthy donors. Study results and limitations: In a later analysis, an Asian-associated ancestry cluster reportedly showed fewer N-insertions than the approximately 610-donor mean. Prediction of most subjects' HLA-A and HLA-B alleles by TCR beta sequences was reportedly accurate.

The CDR3 extends over 14 amino acids. V lost 3 bases and J lost 4, with 12 bases in between. The germline V gene has CDR1 KGHSH and CDR2 LQKENI. 60 Vbeta and 13 Jbeta primers were used in PCR. The method was immunoSEQ multiplex PCR; TCRdb's version includes in-frame clones alone and lacks a portion of them. The sample shows under 200,000 clones, 79% of them seen only once. The sample holds a few counts of this clone. Its antigen is still unknown. The material sequenced was PBMCs. The sequence came from a woman aged 50 to 60 in good health and CMV-seronegative. V usage is TRBV18 and J usage is TRBJ1-1; D is undetermined. CDR3 nucleotide sequence: TGTGCCAGCTCACCCGAAACGCGGGGCACTGAAGCTTTCTTT. Translated, it gives CASSPETRGTEAFF.